These 19 T cell receptor beta chains were sequenced from one sample in a study of follicular helper T cells after annual influenza vaccination. Time point denoted: 2015-2016 season, pre-vaccination. Repertoires were generated with immunoSEQ multiplex PCR, while TCRdb's copy carries only in-frame clones and drops some. The table shows roughly 5,400 clones, with around 85% occurring only once. The sequences come from CXCR5+ CD38- circulating T follicular helper cells from blood, collected on the day of influenza vaccination. The subset is: circulating Tfh, non-naive CD4+CXCR5+PD-1+ (ICOS+CD38+ or ICOS-CD38-). These receptors came from an adult who received the influenza vaccine.

V and J are TRBV9 and TRBJ1-3, with 7 bases fitting TRBD1. The CDR3 is 15 residues long. The V segment lost 3 bases and the J segment 2 bases; nucleotides outside the gene matches: 5. CDR1 and CDR2 from the germline V gene are SGDLS and YYNGEE. DNA of the CDR3: TGTGCCAGCAGCGCCCGGACAGGAACTGGAAACACCATATATTTT. Encoded protein: CASSARTGTGNTIYF.

This chain links TRBV6-6 with TRBJ2-2, with D tentatively TRBD1 (6 bases). CDR3 size: 16 residues. The germline CDR1 and CDR2 sequences are MNHNY and SVGAGI (reference sequence). V lost 2 bases and J 3 bases, leaving 13 bases between the germline ends. This chain's CDR3 is CASSYGQRQYTGELFF. In nucleotides, the CDR3 is TGTGCCAGCAGTTACGGACAGCGCCAGTACACCGGGGAGCTGTTTTTT.

This clone has a handful of counts. The V and J genes are TRBV5-1 and TRBJ1-5, with D perhaps TRBD1 (6 bases). This CDR3 is built from 15 residues. Trimming took 4 bases from V and 2 from J, leaving 13 bases between them. Germline V gene data show CDR1 as SGHRS and CDR2 as YFSETQ. The CDR3 DNA reads as TGCGCCAGCAGCGCCGGCGGACAGCGCAATCAGCCCCAGCATTTT. Amino acids: CASSAGGQRNQPQHF. The whole variable domain, remainder taken from reference TRBV5-1 and TRBJ1-5, is KAGVTQTPRYLIKTRGQQVTLSCSPISGHRSVSWYQQTPGQGLQFLFEYFSETQRNKGNFPGRFSGRQFSNSRSEMNVSTLELGDSALYLCASSAGGQRNQPQHFGDGTRLSIL.

This clone is termed large. V gene TRBV7-2 combines with J gene TRBJ1-3, with D possibly TRBD1 on 6 matching bases. Germline assignment: CDR1 SGHTA and CDR2 FQGNSA. The CDR3 has 17 amino acids. Deletions cut 1 base from V and 4 bases from J, with 17 bases between. Written as DNA, the CDR3 is TGTGCCAGCAGCTTAGAATCAGGGTCTCAGGGGGGAAACACCATATATTTT. Translated, it gives CASSLESGSQGGNTIYF. The full variable domain, completed using reference TRBV7-2 and TRBJ1-3, is GAGVSQSPSNKVTEKGKDVELRCDPISGHTALYWYRQSLGQGLEFLIYFQGNSAPDKSGLPSDRFSAERTGGSVSTLTIQRTQQEDSAVYLCASSLESGSQGGNTIYFGEGSWLTVV.

CDR3 bases: TGTGCCAGCAGTGGCTCTGGGGTCGAGCAGTACTTC. Translating it yields CASSGSGVEQYF. V is TRBV2 and J is TRBJ2-7; D is ambiguous. The CDR3 totals 12 residues. The V and J ends lost 4 bases and 6 bases respectively, with 10 bases between them. The germline V gene encodes CDR1 SNHLY and CDR2 FYNNEI. Full variable domain (missing parts from reference TRBV2 and TRBJ2-7): EPEVTQTPSHQVTQMGQEVILRCVPISNHLYFYWYRQILGQKVEFLVSFYNNEISEKSEIFDDQFSVERPDGSNFTLKIRSTKLEDSAMYFCASSGSGVEQYFGPGTRLTVT.

The chain is built from TRBV6-1 and TRBJ1-2, with 7 bases aligning to TRBD1. Germline loops: CDR1 MNHNS, CDR2 SASEGT. The CDR3 has 16 amino acids. V shed 2 bases, J shed 0 bases, and the junction held 6 bases outside the gene matches. The DNA for the CDR3 is TGTGCCAGCAGTGAACTGGGACAGCCTCCTAACTATGGCTACACCTTC. It yields the protein CASSELGQPPNYGYTF.

The rearrangement uses TRBV4-3 and TRBJ2-3, with D possibly called TRBD1 or TRBD2 (5 bases each). Per the germline V gene, CDR1 is LGHNA and CDR2 is YSLEER. The V end was cut by 0 bases, the J end by 5 bases, with 15 bases between. The CDR3 sequence is 16 residues long. The DNA of the CDR3 is TGCGCCAGCAGCCAAGAGGGATACCGGGGCCAAGATACGCAGTATTTT. Protein sequence: CASSQEGYRGQDTQYF.

The chain links TRBV28 to TRBJ2-2; either TRBD1 or TRBD2 may supply D (5 bases each). The V gene's germline CDR1 is MDHEN and CDR2 SYDVKM. There are 15 residues in the CDR3. V lost 6 bases to trimming and J lost 1 base, with 12 bases between them. CDR3 bases: TGTGCCAGCAGGTCCGGGACCAAGAACACCGGGGAGCTGTTTTTT. Amino acids: CASRSGTKNTGELFF.

The rearrangement links TRBV6-1 to TRBJ2-5; 9 bases match TRBD2. In germline, CDR1 is MNHNS, CDR2 SASEGT. Losses at the gene ends were 1 base for V and 5 bases for J; bases not matched to a gene: 5. This CDR3 spans 15 amino acids. CDR3 amino acids: CASSEGLAGFETQYF. CDR3 nucleotide sequence: TGTGCCAGCAGTGAAGGCCTAGCGGGATTTGAGACCCAGTACTTC.

The gene calls are TRBV7-6 and TRBJ2-5, with 7 bases identical to TRBD2. The V gene end was trimmed by 8 bases and the J gene end by 5 bases; junction bases not matched to a gene: 11. Germline-derived CDR1 and CDR2 are SGHVS and FNYEAQ. The CDR3 has 14 residues. The CDR3 loop is CASGRSGGYETQYF. CDR3 coding DNA: TGTGCCAGCGGCCGGTCGGGGGGATACGAGACCCAGTACTTC.

V is TRBV5-4 and J is TRBJ2-2; no reliable D call. Deletions cut 0 bases from V and 5 bases from J, with 14 bases between. The CDR3 loop spans 16 amino acids. Germline CDR1 reads SGHNT; CDR2 reads YYREEE (reference sequence). CDR3 DNA sequence: TGTGCCAGCAGCTTGGTTTCAGGTCGAAAAACCGGGGAGCTGTTTTTT. It encodes CASSLVSGRKTGELFF.

The chain couples TRBV19 to TRBJ2-7; a possible D gene is TRBD1 (6 bases). In germline, CDR1 is LNHDA, CDR2 SQIVND (reference sequence). The V and J ends lost 10 bases and 6 bases respectively, with 16 bases between them. The CDR3 spans 12 residues. The CDR3 is CATSPGAGEQYF. The CDR3 nucleotides read TGTGCCACTTCGCCAGGGGCGGGCGAGCAGTACTTC.

The gene calls are TRBV2 and TRBJ2-2; D uncertain. Trimming shortened V by 6 bases and J by 1 base, and 12 bases separated the two germline ends. The CDR3 loop spans 15 amino acids. Germline-derived CDR1 and CDR2 are SNHLY and FYNNEI. Written as DNA, the CDR3 is TGTGCCAGCAGCGTAAAGACTGTGAACACCGGGGAGCTGTTTTTT. Translation: CASSVKTVNTGELFF.

This rearrangement joins TRBV21-1 to TRBJ2-2; the table's D call, TRBD2, was not checked against the DNA. TRBV21-1 is termed a pseudogene. The CDR3 loop spans 15 amino acids. The CDR3 spells CASSCKSGDTGELFF. The CDR3 DNA sequence: TGTGCCAGCAGCTGTAAATCCGGGGACACCGGGGAGCTGTTTTTT.

This clone has just a few counts. CDR3 DNA: TGCGCCAGCAGCTTGGTAGAAGGCAATGAGCAGTTCTTC. Amino acid sequence: CASSLVEGNEQFF. The chain carries TRBV5-1 and TRBJ2-1; D unresolved. Germline V gives CDR1 SGHRS, CDR2 YFSETQ. The CDR3 totals 13 residues. The V gene lost 0 bases and the J gene lost 6 bases, with 7 bases spanning the gap.

This rearrangement joins TRBV10-1 to TRBJ2-1; 10 nucleotides line up with TRBD2. J gave up 7 bases and V 3 bases, and 6 bases lay outside the gene matches. The CDR3 extends over 15 amino acids. Germline V gene lookup returns CDR1 WNHNN and CDR2 SYGVQD (reference sequence). The DNA of the CDR3 is TGCGCCAGCAGTGAAGGAGCGGGAGGGATAAATGAGCAGTTCTTC. Translating it yields CASSEGAGGINEQFF.

The V gene is TRBV27, the J gene TRBJ2-2; tentatively, D is TRBD1 (5 bases). CDR1 is MNHEY, CDR2 SMNVEV, per germline (reference sequence). The CDR3 runs to 12 residues. V dropped 4 bases and J dropped 9 bases, with 9 bases sitting between them. CDR3 region: CASSSTGWELFF. DNA of the CDR3: TGTGCCAGCAGTTCAACAGGTTGGGAGCTGTTTTTT.

The genes are TRBV20-1 and TRBJ1-3; a weak D match, TRBD1 (5 bases). Germline loops: CDR1 DFQATT, CDR2 SNEGSKA (reference sequence). The CDR3 contains 10 residues. The CDR3 bases are TGCGGGTCAGGGAGGAACACCATATATTTT. Protein sequence: CGSGRNTIYF.

The chain recombines TRBV28 with TRBJ2-2, with 7 bases matching TRBD1. Looked up from germline, CDR1 is MDHEN and CDR2 is SYDVKM. Unmatched junction bases numbered 5, after V lost 4 bases and J lost 6 bases. This CDR3 comprises 14 residues. The CDR3 coding sequence is TGTGCCAGCAGTTCCCGACAGGGCCCCGGGGAGCTGTTTTTT. Protein product: CASSSRQGPGELFF.